This T cell receptor beta chain was documented in a study of cytomegalovirus exposure and HLA in healthy donors. Turning to this clone: Its target is unknown.

Amplification used 60 Vbeta primers and 13 Jbeta primers. Here immunoSEQ multiplex PCR was the method, and the copy in TCRdb shows in-frame clones only, minus some. The data contain 180,000 or so clones, roughly 80% of them singletons. The study, taken as a whole, reports: The majority of TCR sequences were rare, yet some public TCRs appeared in many donors. In a later analysis, HLA-associated TCR beta chains were more clonally expanded than equally common others.

The germline V and J ends were trimmed by 4 bases and 5 bases, with 5 bases remaining between them. Germline V gene sequence: CDR1 SGHAT, CDR2 FQNNGV. The CDR3 spans 12 residues. The chain has TRBV11-2 and TRBJ2-2; unclear D gene. The TCR sequence derives from a woman in her thirties or forties in good health and CMV-seropositive. The sample taken for sequencing was PBMCs. CDR3: CASSYLTGELFF. The CDR3 DNA is TGTGCCAGCAGCTACTTGACCGGGGAGCTGTTTTTT.